Listed here are 32 T cell receptor beta chains from one sample, sequenced in a study of PD-1 blockade in mismatch repair-deficient tumors. Method: immunoSEQ multiplex PCR; TCRdb's copy keeps in-frame clones and lacks some. The table has about 84,000 clones, approximately 84% seen once. This specimen consisted of peripheral blood, obtained 12 weeks after starting pembrolizumab. These receptors all come from an adult with mismatch repair-deficient cancer.

This rearrangement joins TRBV19 to TRBJ2-3; TRBD2 aligns across 11 bases. This CDR3 has 15 residues. CDR1 and CDR2 from the germline V gene are LNHDA and SQIVND (reference sequence). The CDR3 coding sequence is TGTTGGACTAGCGGGCGGAAGTGGGGCACAGATACGCAGTATTTT. Protein: CWTSGRKWGTDTQYF.

V gene TRBV4-1 combines with J gene TRBJ2-7; 14 nucleotides line up with TRBD2. The CDR3 is 19 residues long. Germline CDR1 is MGHRA and CDR2 is YSYEKL. V was pared by 3 bases and J by 1 base, with 11 bases of the junction left unmatched. CDR3: CASSHGPGLAGEGSYEQYF. The CDR3 DNA sequence: TGCGCCAGCAGCCACGGACCGGGACTAGCGGGAGAGGGGTCCTACGAGCAGTACTTC.

V usage is TRBV9 and J usage is TRBJ1-2; TRBD1 agrees at 7 bases. Germline CDR1 reads SGDLS; CDR2 reads YYNGEE. The CDR3 has 15 residues. The V segment lost 3 bases and the J segment 3 bases; nucleotides outside the gene matches: 8. For the CDR3, the DNA is TGTGCCAGCAGCGCCGGACAGGACCCTTACTATGGCTACACCTTC. This sequence encodes CASSAGQDPYYGYTF.

The CDR3 spells CAISDRSDQPQHF. In DNA, the CDR3 is TGTGCCATCAGCGACAGATCAGATCAGCCCCAGCATTTT. J is TRBJ1-5 and V is TRBV10-3; the D gene is possibly TRBD1 (5 bases). Trimming cost V 6 bases and J 5 bases, with 11 bases left between them. The length of the CDR3 is 13 residues. Germline V gene lookup returns CDR1 ENHRY and CDR2 SYGVKD.

This rearrangement joins TRBV29-1 to TRBJ1-1, with D possibly being TRBD1 (6 bases). CDR1 and CDR2 (germline): SQVTM, ANQGSEA. Trimming left V 7 bases short and J 5 bases short, with 20 bases between. CDR3 size: 14 residues. In DNA form, the CDR3 reads TGCAGCGCCCTGGGCAGGGGCCCTATGACTGAAGCTTTCTTT. It encodes CSALGRGPMTEAFF.

This CDR3 reads CASSSQSIPTYNEQFF. Here the CDR3 DNA reads TGTGCCAGCAGTTCCCAATCTATTCCTACCTACAATGAGCAGTTCTTC. The chain recombines TRBV6-5 with TRBJ2-1; no definite D call. This CDR3 has 16 amino acids. Germline CDR1 MNHEY, CDR2 SVGAGI. Trimming removed 4 bases at V and 2 bases at J, with 15 bases between.

This clone has just one count. This chain uses TRBV4-1 with TRBJ2-1; the D gene is possibly TRBD2 (5 bases). Trimming left V 0 bases short and J 7 bases short, with 13 bases between. The germline gives CDR1 MGHRA, CDR2 YSYEKL. CDR3 length: 15 amino acids. The CDR3 here is CASSQDGLAGNEQFF. For the CDR3, the DNA is TGCGCCAGCAGCCAAGATGGGCTAGCAGGAAATGAGCAGTTCTTC.

The chain recombines TRBV10-3 with TRBJ2-1; D possibly corresponds to TRBD2 (5 bases). The V gene's germline CDR1 is ENHRY and CDR2 SYGVKD. The CDR3 is 11 amino acids. V shed 6 bases and J shed 7 bases, with 7 bases lying between them. The chain's CDR3 is CAISEGNEQFF. CDR3 in DNA: TGTGCCATCAGCGAGGGAAATGAGCAGTTCTTC.

This chain connects TRBV30 to TRBJ2-1; the match to TRBD2 covers 13 bases. CDR3 length equals 16 residues. Germline CDR1 is GTSNPN and CDR2 is SVGIG (reference sequence). The junction had 11 bases not matched to a gene; V was cut back by 2 bases and J by 10 bases. CDR3 DNA sequence: TGTGCCTGGAGTCTTACCGGGACTAGCGGGATTAAGGAGCAGTTCTTC. It encodes CAWSLTGTSGIKEQFF.

This chain uses TRBV6-1 with TRBJ2-7; D not certain. V was pared by 5 bases and J by 7 bases, with 9 bases between. This CDR3 comprises 11 residues. Germline CDR1 and CDR2: MNHNS and SASEGT. This chain's CDR3 is CASSYGREQYF. The CDR3 DNA follows: TGTGCCAGCAGTTACGGTAGGGAGCAGTACTTC.

V is TRBV21-1 and J is TRBJ2-1; the table gives TRBD2 as D, unverified against the DNA. TRBV21-1 is tagged as a pseudogene. The CDR3 runs to 15 residues. CDR3 coding DNA: TGTGCCAGCAGCGACCAAACGGAGGGAGACAATGAGCAGTTCTTC. Translated, it gives CASSDQTEGDNEQFF.

In its sample, this clone is medium-sized (0.01 to 0.1%). The chain employs TRBV19 and TRBJ1-5; D not certain. There are 11 residues in the CDR3. Trimming took off 7 bases at V and 5 bases at J, with 6 bases between the two ends. Germline V CDR1 and CDR2: LNHDA, SQIVND (reference sequence). The chain's CDR3 is CASKLYQPQHF. The CDR3 bases are TGTGCCAGTAAACTCTATCAGCCCCAGCATTTT.

This clone was seen a few times. The gene calls are TRBV19 and TRBJ1-2, with TRBD1 matching over 8 bases. Germline V CDR1 and CDR2: LNHDA, SQIVND (reference sequence). J was trimmed by 7 bases and V by 6 bases; bases with no gene match: 13. This CDR3 is 15 amino acids long. The DNA for the CDR3 is TGTGCCAGTAGCCGATCAGGACAGGGAGAGGGTGGCTACACCTTC. Amino acids: CASSRSGQGEGGYTF.

This clone was seen more than once but under ten times. The chain joins TRBV27 to TRBJ1-5; D gene ambiguous. Germline V gives CDR1 MNHEY, CDR2 SMNVEV (reference sequence). V gave up 5 bases and J gave up 2 bases, with 7 bases separating them. CDR3 length: 13 residues. The CDR3 sequence: CASSPSGNQPQHF. In DNA, the CDR3 is TGTGCCAGCAGTCCCTCGGGCAATCAGCCCCAGCATTTT.

V usage is TRBV6-6 and J usage is TRBJ2-7; D is possibly TRBD2 (6 bases). V was shortened by 0 bases and J by 2 bases, with 8 bases between the two germline ends. The length of the CDR3 is 14 residues. CDR1 is MNHNY, CDR2 SVGAGI, per germline (reference sequence). Written as DNA, the CDR3 is TGTGCCAGCAGTTACTCGGGGGGACCCTACGAGCAGTACTTC. Translating gives CASSYSGGPYEQYF.

V and J are TRBV2 and TRBJ2-3; 13 nucleotides line up with TRBD2. Germline CDR1 and CDR2: SNHLY and FYNNEI. This CDR3 is 17 amino acids long. The V and J ends lost 6 bases and 6 bases, in that order; junction bases with no gene match: 12. The CDR3 loop reads CASRELAGGLQGDTQYF. DNA of the CDR3: TGTGCCAGCAGGGAACTAGCGGGAGGGCTCCAAGGGGATACGCAGTATTTT.

The rearrangement uses TRBV19 and TRBJ2-3, with 13 positions matching TRBD2. Germline CDR1 and CDR2: LNHDA and SQIVND (reference sequence). CDR3 length: 17 residues. V shed 6 bases and J 2 bases; nucleotides not matched to a gene: 8. The CDR3, as DNA: TGTGCCAGTAGGGAAGGGACTAGCGGGAAAGTCACAGATACGCAGTATTTT. It is translated as CASREGTSGKVTDTQYF. Full variable domain (remainder filled in from reference TRBV19 and TRBJ2-3): DGGITQSPKYLFRKEGQNVTLSCEQNLNHDAMYWYRQDPGQGLRLIYYSQIVNDFQKGDIAEGYSVSREKKESFPLTVTSAQKNPTAFYLCASREGTSGKVTDTQYFGPGTRLTVL.

This sequence joins TRBV6-5 and TRBJ1-5; no firm D call. Trimming pared 8 bases from V and 1 base from J, leaving 12 bases between. Germline V gives CDR1 MNHEY, CDR2 SVGAGI. CDR3 size: 14 residues. The CDR3 sequence is CASSTLGSNQPQHF. The DNA of the CDR3 is TGTGCCAGCTCGACCCTGGGAAGCAATCAGCCCCAGCATTTT.

CDR3 amino acids: CASSYLTGELFF. Here the CDR3 DNA reads TGTGCCAGCAGCTATCTCACCGGGGAGCTGTTTTTT. This rearrangement joins TRBV5-6 to TRBJ2-2; D not certain. The CDR3 consists of 12 residues. V gave up 3 bases and J gave up 4 bases, with 4 bases separating them. Germline CDR1 reads SGHDT; CDR2 reads YYEEEE.

On this clone: The sample has other DNA sequences that encode this CDR3 too. The chain is built from TRBV9 and TRBJ2-1; D may correspond to TRBD1 or TRBD2 (5 bases each). The CDR3 is 15 residues long. The germline V gene has CDR1 SGDLS and CDR2 YYNGEE. Trimming removed 0 bases at V and 1 base at J, with 8 bases between. CDR3 sequence reads: CASSVGGASYNEQFF. CDR3 nucleotide sequence: TGTGCCAGCAGCGTAGGAGGGGCGTCCTACAATGAGCAGTTCTTC.

As for this clone: One end of the junction does not line up with germline, which may come from a read error. The genes are TRBV28 and TRBJ1-6; 7 bases align to TRBD1. The CDR3 runs 14 residues. Germline-derived CDR1 and CDR2 are MDHEN and SYDVKM. CDR3 loop: CASSPGGSGSSLHF. The CDR3 region has the DNA TGTGCCAGCAGTCCAGGGGGATCCGGTTCATCCCTCCACTTT.

J is TRBJ1-1 and V is TRBV5-1, with D perhaps TRBD1 (6 bases). Germline V gives CDR1 SGHRS, CDR2 YFSETQ. The CDR3 loop spans 18 amino acids. Trimming pared 0 bases from V and 0 bases from J, leaving 18 bases between. CDR3: CASSLAGGLVLMNTEAFF. Written as DNA, the CDR3 is TGCGCCAGCAGCTTGGCCGGGGGCTTGGTGCTCATGAACACTGAAGCTTTCTTT.

The rearrangement joins TRBV15 to TRBJ1-1; D gene uncertain. Germline values: CDR1 LNHNV, CDR2 YYDKDF (reference sequence). Trimming removed 0 bases at V and 4 bases at J, with 6 bases between. CDR3 length: 13 amino acids. CDR3 in DNA: TGTGCCACCAGCAGAGACGTCAGCACTGAAGCTTTCTTT. The encoded protein is CATSRDVSTEAFF.

The V gene is TRBV12-5, the J gene TRBJ1-2; tentatively, D is TRBD1 (5 bases). The CDR3 runs to 17 residues. CDR1 and CDR2 (germline): LGHNT, FRNRAP. V lost 0 bases to trimming and J lost 4 bases, with 18 bases between them. The CDR3 DNA is TGTGCTAGTGGTTTGGTACTGACAGCCGGAGCCTTCTATGGCTACACCTTC. It translates to CASGLVLTAGAFYGYTF.

As regards this clone: A read error may account for a junction end that differs from germline. Other DNA sequences of this sample code for an identical CDR3. The chain carries TRBV7-9 and TRBJ2-7, with D possibly matching TRBD1 (5 bases). The CDR3 has 15 amino acids. Germline CDR1 SEHNR, CDR2 FQNEAQ (reference sequence). DNA for the CDR3: TGTGCCAGCAGCCCCGAAATTAGACAGCCCTACGAGCAATACTTC. Translating gives CASSPEIRQPYEQYF. The variable domain in full, with the rest retrieved from reference TRBV7-9 and TRBJ2-7, is DTGVSQNPRHKITKRGQNVTFRCDPISEHNRLYWYRQTLGQGPEFLTYFQNEAQLEKSRLLSDRFSAERPKGSFSTLEIQRTEQGDSAMYLCASSPEIRQPYEQYFGPGTRLTVT.

This chain uses TRBV4-3 with TRBJ2-5; 9 nucleotides match TRBD2. J was trimmed by 8 bases and V by 4 bases; bases with no gene match: 5. CDR1 and CDR2 (germline): LGHNA, YSLEER. The CDR3 covers 13 residues. The CDR3 DNA reads TGCGCCAGCAGCCGGGGACTAGCCGGAACCCAGTACTTC. Its translation: CASSRGLAGTQYF.

The chain couples TRBV5-1 to TRBJ2-3, with D possibly matching TRBD1 (5 bases). CDR3 size: 15 residues. Germline CDR1 and CDR2: SGHRS and YFSETQ. V dropped 3 bases and J dropped 5 bases, with 16 bases sitting between them. The CDR3: CASSSDTRRGDTQYF. CDR3 coding DNA: TGCGCCAGCAGCTCGGACACCCGCCGAGGAGATACGCAGTATTTT.

The chain links TRBV6-1 to TRBJ1-1; no reliable D call. The V and J ends lost 1 base and 7 bases respectively, with 25 bases between them. Germline V gene sequence: CDR1 MNHNS, CDR2 SASEGT. CDR3 length: 18 residues. CDR3 sequence (DNA): TGTGCCAGCAGTGAAGTCGGAGGCCTCCAAAACGGCATCGATGAAGCTTTCTTT. It encodes CASSEVGGLQNGIDEAFF.

This clone was detected once. The chain links TRBV2 to TRBJ2-5, with a tentative D call TRBD1 (6 bases). The length of the CDR3 is 13 residues. Looked up from germline, CDR1 is SNHLY and CDR2 is FYNNEI. The V gene lost 7 bases and the J gene lost 5 bases, with 14 bases spanning the gap. CDR3 sequence (DNA): TGTGCCAGCACCGGGACACTCTTCGAGACCCAGTACTTC. Translated, it gives CASTGTLFETQYF.

The chain links TRBV7-9 to TRBJ1-1; the D is unclear. The V and J ends lost 1 base and 0 bases respectively, with 6 bases between them. Germline V lookup: CDR1 SEHNR, CDR2 FQNEAQ (reference sequence). The CDR3 runs to 14 residues. CDR3 protein: CASSLGSVNTEAFF. The CDR3 DNA is TGTGCCAGCAGCTTAGGAAGCGTGAACACTGAAGCTTTCTTT.

The chain carries TRBV14 and TRBJ2-7, with 7 bases identical to TRBD1. CDR3 size: 14 residues. After removal of 4 bases from V and 4 bases from J, the junction contained 7 bases not matched to a gene. Germline CDR1 is SGHDN and CDR2 is FVKESK. CDR3 DNA sequence: TGTGCCAGCAGCCGCGACAGGGTAATGTACGAGCAGTACTTC. This sequence encodes CASSRDRVMYEQYF.

The table lists this clone with a few counts. The CDR3 sequence: CATRLVREQYF. CDR3 DNA: TGTGCCACCCGACTAGTCCGCGAGCAGTACTTC. The genes are TRBV6-1 and TRBJ2-7, with a possible D match to TRBD2 (6 bases). V was shortened by 10 bases and J by 6 bases, with 13 bases between the two germline ends. The V gene's germline CDR1 is MNHNS and CDR2 SASEGT. CDR3 size: 11 residues.